The 8 T cell receptor beta chains below all came from one sample that was sequenced in a study of T cell clonality in common variable immunodeficiency. Profiled with immunoSEQ multiplex PCR; TCRdb holds only in-frame clones, not every one. There are roughly 23,000 clones in the sample, none observed a single time. Broader study findings: Common variable immunodeficiency TCR beta sequences reportedly had fewer deletions and N-nucleotide insertions.

These receptors lack a known antigen. Sequenced: peripheral blood mononuclear cells. These TCRs come from a human donor with common variable immunodeficiency.

In its sample, this clone was seen many times. The read halts 3 residues ahead of the CDR3 end, with the missing end drawn from the germline J gene. V gene TRBV19 combines with J gene TRBJ1-3; 7 bases match TRBD1. The V and J ends lost 4 bases and 6 bases, in that order; junction bases with no gene match: 12. The V gene's germline CDR1 is LNHDA and CDR2 SQIVND (reference sequence). The CDR3 has 16 residues. The sequenced part of the CDR3 DNA is TGTGCCAGTAGTAAAAGCGCGGGACAGCTCGTAAACACC. This codes for CASSKSAGQLVNT. The whole CDR3 sequence is CASSKSAGQLVNTIYF.

This clone showed up just a few times. The read comes to an end 3 residues before the CDR3 does, leaving the germline J gene to fill in the end. J is TRBJ2-1 and V is TRBV18, with TRBD1 matching over 9 bases. CDR3 length: 17 amino acids. Per germline, CDR1 KGHSH and CDR2 LQKENI. The V and J ends lost 2 bases and 2 bases, in that order; junction bases with no gene match: 7. CDR3 bases read: TGTGCCAGCTCACCATCCGTCAGGACAGGGGCCTACAATGAG. As protein: CASSPSVRTGAYNE. The full CDR3 protein reads CASSPSVRTGAYNEQFF.

This clone was detected many times. Read data end 3 residues before the CDR3 end; the end is taken from the germline J gene. The chain recombines TRBV10-1 with TRBJ1-4, with D perhaps matching TRBD1 (6 bases). The germline CDR1 and CDR2 sequences are WNHNN and SYGVQD (reference sequence). This CDR3 has 13 amino acids. The germline V and J ends were trimmed by 4 bases and 5 bases, with 8 bases remaining between them. This chain's CDR3 is CASSVDRNEKLFF. CDR3 bases read: TGCGCCAGCAGTGTTGACAGGAATGAAAAA.

This clone is labeled as medium-sized. Read coverage stops 3 residues before the CDR3 terminus; the germline J gene supplies the remainder. V usage is TRBV29-1 and J usage is TRBJ1-2, with a possible D match to TRBD1 (5 bases). The germline V gene encodes CDR1 SQVTM and CDR2 ANQGSEA. This CDR3 contains 12 residues. V lost 7 bases to trimming and J lost 4 bases, with 13 bases between them. The CDR3 bases that were read are TGCAGCGGAAAGACAGACCTCTATGGC. Its protein product is CSGKTDLYG. Given in full, the CDR3 is CSGKTDLYGYTF.

Many counts were recorded for this clone. The CDR3 extends 3 residues past the end of the read, so its final part is completed from the germline J gene. The chain uses TRBV6-1 and TRBJ2-1, with 7 bases fitting TRBD1. Germline-derived CDR1 and CDR2 are MNHNS and SASEGT. Trimming cost V 4 bases and J 8 bases; bases outside gene matches: 5. The CDR3 consists of 13 residues. The sequenced CDR3 bases are TGTGCCAGCAGTGGACAGGGTCGCTATGAG. Protein sequence: CASSGQGRYE. The complete CDR3 reads CASSGQGRYEQFF.

This clone turned up a few times. The read gets to within 3 residues of the CDR3 end, and the germline J gene fills in the rest. The rearrangement links TRBV10-3 to TRBJ2-5; perhaps TRBD2 as D (6 bases). The CDR3 has 15 residues. Trimming took 2 bases from V and 1 from J, leaving 11 bases between them. Germline CDR1 is ENHRY and CDR2 is SYGVKD. CDR3 DNA, as far as it was read: TGTGCCATCAGTGAGATAGGCGGGGTCCAAGAGACC. Amino acid sequence: CAISEIGGVQET. The full CDR3 sequence reads CAISEIGGVQETQYF.

This clone was picked up many times. The read gets to within 3 residues of the CDR3 end, and the germline J gene fills in the rest. The chain recombines TRBV19 with TRBJ2-6, with D maybe TRBD1 (6 bases). Germline assignment: CDR1 LNHDA and CDR2 SQIVND (reference sequence). Between the trimmed V and J ends, which lost 6 bases and 0 bases, there was a span of 18 bases. The CDR3 sequence is 18 residues long. Here the CDR3 reads CASRGYIGTPSGANVLTF. Incomplete CDR3 DNA: TGTGCCAGTAGGGGATACATCGGGACACCCTCTGGGGCCAACGTC.

This clone occurred a few times. CDR3: CASSERTGRYEKLFF. The CDR3 DNA, read in part, is TGTGCCAGCAGCGAAAGGACAGGGCGTTACGAAAAA. The chain uses TRBV7-8 and TRBJ1-4; 8 bases match TRBD1. Read coverage stops 3 residues before the CDR3 terminus; the germline J gene supplies the remainder. The CDR3 covers 15 residues. V shed 5 bases, J shed 8 bases, and the junction held 10 bases outside the gene matches. The V gene's germline CDR1 is SGHVS and CDR2 FQNEAQ.